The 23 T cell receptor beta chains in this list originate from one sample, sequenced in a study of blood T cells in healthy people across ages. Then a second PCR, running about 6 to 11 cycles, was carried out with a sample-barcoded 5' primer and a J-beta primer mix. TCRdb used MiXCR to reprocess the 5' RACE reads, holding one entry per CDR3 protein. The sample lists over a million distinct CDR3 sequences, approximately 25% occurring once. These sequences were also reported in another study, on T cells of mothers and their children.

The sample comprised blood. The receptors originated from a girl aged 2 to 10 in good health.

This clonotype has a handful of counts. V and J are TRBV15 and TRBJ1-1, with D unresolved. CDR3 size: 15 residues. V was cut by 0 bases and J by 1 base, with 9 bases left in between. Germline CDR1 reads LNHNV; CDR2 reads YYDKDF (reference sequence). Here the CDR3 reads CATSRDRTGNTEAFF. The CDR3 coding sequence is TGTGCCACCAGCAGAGATCGGACGGGGAACACTGAAGCTTTCTTT.

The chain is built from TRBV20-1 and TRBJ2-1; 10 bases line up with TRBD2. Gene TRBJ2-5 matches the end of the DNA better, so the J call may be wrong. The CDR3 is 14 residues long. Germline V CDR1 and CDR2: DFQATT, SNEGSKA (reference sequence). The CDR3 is CSALLTSGVETQYF. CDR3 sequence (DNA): TGCAGTGCTCTCCTCACTAGCGGGGTCGAGACCCAGTACTTC.

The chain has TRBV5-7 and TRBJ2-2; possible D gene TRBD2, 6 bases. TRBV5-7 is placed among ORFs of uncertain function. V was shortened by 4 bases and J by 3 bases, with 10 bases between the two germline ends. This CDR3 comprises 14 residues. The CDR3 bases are TGTGCCAGCAGCCCGGCGGGGTACACCGGGGAGCTGTTTTTT. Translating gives CASSPAGYTGELFF.

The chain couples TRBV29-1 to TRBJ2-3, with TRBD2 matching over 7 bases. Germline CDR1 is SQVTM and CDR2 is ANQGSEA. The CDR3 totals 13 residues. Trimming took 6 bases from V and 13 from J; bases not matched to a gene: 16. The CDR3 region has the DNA TGCAGCGTCGTCAGATCCCGGGGAGGGGTTAAGTATTTT. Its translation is CSVVRSRGGVKYF.

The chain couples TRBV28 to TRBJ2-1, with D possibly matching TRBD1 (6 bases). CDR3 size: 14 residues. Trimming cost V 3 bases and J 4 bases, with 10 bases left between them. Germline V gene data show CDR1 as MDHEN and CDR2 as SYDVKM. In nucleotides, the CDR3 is TGTGCCAGCAGTTTCCTCAGGGGATACAATGAGCAGTTCTTC. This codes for CASSFLRGYNEQFF.

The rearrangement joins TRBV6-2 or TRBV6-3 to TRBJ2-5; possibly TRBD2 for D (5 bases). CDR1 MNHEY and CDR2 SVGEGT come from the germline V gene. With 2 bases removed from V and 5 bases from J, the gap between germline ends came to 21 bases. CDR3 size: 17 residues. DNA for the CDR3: TGTGCCAGCAGTTACGGCATGACTTTACTAGGCGCGGAGACCCAGTACTTC. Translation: CASSYGMTLLGAETQYF.

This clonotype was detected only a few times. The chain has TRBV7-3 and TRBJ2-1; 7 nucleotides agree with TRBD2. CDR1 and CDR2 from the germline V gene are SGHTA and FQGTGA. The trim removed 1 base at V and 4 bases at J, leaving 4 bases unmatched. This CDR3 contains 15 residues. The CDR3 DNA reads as TGTGCCAGCAGCTTAAACGCGGGAGAGTACAATGAGCAGTTCTTC. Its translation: CASSLNAGEYNEQFF.

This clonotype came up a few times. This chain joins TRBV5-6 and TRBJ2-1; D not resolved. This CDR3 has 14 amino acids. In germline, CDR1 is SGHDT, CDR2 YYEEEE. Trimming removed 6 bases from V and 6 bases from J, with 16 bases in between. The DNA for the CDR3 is TGTGCCAGCATGACGGAATCTGCCCCCAATGAGCAGTTCTTC. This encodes CASMTESAPNEQFF.

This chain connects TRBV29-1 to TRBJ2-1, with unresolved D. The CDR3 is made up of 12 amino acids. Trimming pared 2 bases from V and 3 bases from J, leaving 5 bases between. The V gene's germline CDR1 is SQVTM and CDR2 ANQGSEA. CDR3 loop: CSVEWDYNEQFF. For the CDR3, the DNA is TGCAGCGTTGAATGGGACTACAATGAGCAGTTCTTC.

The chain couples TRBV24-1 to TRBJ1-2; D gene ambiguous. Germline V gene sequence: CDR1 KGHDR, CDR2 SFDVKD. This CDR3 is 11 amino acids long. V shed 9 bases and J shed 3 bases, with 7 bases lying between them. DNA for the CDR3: TGTGCCACCTTACTACACTATGGCTACACCTTC. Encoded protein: CATLLHYGYTF.

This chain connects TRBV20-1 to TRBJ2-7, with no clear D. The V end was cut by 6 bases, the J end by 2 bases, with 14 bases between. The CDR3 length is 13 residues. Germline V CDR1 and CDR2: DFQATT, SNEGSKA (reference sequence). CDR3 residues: CSARSTGTYEQYF. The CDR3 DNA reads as TGCAGTGCCCGATCCACTGGAACCTACGAGCAGTACTTC.

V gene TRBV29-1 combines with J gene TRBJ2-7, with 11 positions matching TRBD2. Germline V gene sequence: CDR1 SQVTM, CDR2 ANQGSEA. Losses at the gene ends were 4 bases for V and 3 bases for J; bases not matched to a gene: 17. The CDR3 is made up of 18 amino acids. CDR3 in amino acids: CSVVGLDSGRDSFYEQYF. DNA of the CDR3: TGCAGCGTTGTAGGTTTAGATAGCGGGAGGGATTCTTTCTACGAGCAGTACTTC.

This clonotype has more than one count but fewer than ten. The CDR3 DNA is TGTGCCAGCAGCGGGATCCTAGCGGGAGTTGGCAATGAGCAGTTCTTC. Translating gives CASSGILAGVGNEQFF. The chain combines TRBV7-3 with TRBJ2-5, with TRBD2 matching 10 bases. The J call may be mistaken, given a closer DNA end match to TRBJ2-1. The CDR3 length is 16 residues. The germline V gene has CDR1 SGHTA and CDR2 FQGTGA.

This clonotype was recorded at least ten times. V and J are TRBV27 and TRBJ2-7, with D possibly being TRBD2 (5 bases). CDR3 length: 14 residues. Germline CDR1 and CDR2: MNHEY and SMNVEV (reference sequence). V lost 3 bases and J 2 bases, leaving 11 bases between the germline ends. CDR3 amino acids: CASSLAGITYEQYF. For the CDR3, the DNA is TGTGCCAGCAGTTTGGCCGGGATCACCTACGAGCAGTACTTC.

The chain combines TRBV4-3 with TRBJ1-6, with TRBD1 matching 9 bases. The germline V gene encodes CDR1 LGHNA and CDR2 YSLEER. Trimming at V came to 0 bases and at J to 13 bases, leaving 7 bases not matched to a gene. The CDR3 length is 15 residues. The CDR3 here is CASSQDLGQGMPLHF. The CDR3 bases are TGCGCCAGCAGCCAAGATCTGGGACAGGGAATGCCCCTCCACTTT.

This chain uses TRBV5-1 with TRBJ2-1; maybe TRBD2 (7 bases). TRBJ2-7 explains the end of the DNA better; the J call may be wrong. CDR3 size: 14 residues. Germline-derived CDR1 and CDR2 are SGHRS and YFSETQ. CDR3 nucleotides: TGCGCCAGCATGGGGGGGGCAGACTCCTACGAGCAGTACTTC. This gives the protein CASMGGADSYEQYF.

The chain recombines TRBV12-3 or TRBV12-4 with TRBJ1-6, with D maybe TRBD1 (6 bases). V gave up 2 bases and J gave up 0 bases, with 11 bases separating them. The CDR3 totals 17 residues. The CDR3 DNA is TGTGCCAGCAGTTTATTAGGGGGTGCCTCCTATAATTCACCCCTCCACTTT. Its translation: CASSLLGGASYNSPLHF.

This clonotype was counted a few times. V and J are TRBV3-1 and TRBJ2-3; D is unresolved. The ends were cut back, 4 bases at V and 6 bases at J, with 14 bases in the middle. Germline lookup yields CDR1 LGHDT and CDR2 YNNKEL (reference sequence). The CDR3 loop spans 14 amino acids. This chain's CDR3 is CASSPRGVTDTQYF. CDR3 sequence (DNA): TGTGCCAGCAGCCCCCGAGGAGTGACGGATACGCAGTATTTT.

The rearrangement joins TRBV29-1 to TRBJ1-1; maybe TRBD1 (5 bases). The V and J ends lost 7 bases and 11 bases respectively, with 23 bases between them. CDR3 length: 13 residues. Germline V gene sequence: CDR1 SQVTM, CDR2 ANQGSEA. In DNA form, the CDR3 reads TGCAGCGGCGGAGCCGGGGCCCAAACGGGTGCTTTCTTT. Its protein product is CSGGAGAQTGAFF.

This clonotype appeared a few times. The CDR3 nucleotides read TGTGCCAGCATTCGGGGCAGCTCAACTAATGAAAAACTGTTTTTT. Its translation is CASIRGSSTNEKLFF. V and J are TRBV2 and TRBJ1-4; the D gene is possibly TRBD1 (5 bases). The CDR3 is 15 amino acids. The germline V gene has CDR1 SNHLY and CDR2 FYNNEI. Trimming cost V 7 bases and J 0 bases, with 12 bases left between them.

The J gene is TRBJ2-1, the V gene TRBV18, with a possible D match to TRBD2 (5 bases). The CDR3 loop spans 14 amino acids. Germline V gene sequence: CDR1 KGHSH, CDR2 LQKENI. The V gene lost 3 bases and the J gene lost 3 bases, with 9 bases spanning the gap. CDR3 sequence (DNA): TGTGCCAGCTCACCGAACCGGGACTACAATGAGCAGTTCTTC. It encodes CASSPNRDYNEQFF. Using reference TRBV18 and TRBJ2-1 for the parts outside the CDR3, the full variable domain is NAGVMQNPRHLVRRRGQEARLRCSPMKGHSHVYWYRQLPEEGLKFMVYLQKENIIDESGMPKERFSAEFPKEGPSILRIQQVVRGDSAAYFCASSPNRDYNEQFFGPGTRLTVL.

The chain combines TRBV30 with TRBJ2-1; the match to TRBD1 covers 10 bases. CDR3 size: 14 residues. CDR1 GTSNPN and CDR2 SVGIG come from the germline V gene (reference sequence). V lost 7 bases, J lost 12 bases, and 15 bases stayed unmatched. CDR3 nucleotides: TGTGCCTACAAAAAGGGACAGGGGAGACAAGGGCAGTTCTTC. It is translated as CAYKKGQGRQGQFF. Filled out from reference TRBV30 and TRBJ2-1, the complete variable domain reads SQTIHQWPATLVQPVGSPLSLECTVEGTSNPNLYWYRQAAGRGLQLLFYSVGIGQISSEVPQNLSASRPQDRQFILSSKKLLLSDSGFYLCAYKKGQGRQGQFFGPGTRLTVL.

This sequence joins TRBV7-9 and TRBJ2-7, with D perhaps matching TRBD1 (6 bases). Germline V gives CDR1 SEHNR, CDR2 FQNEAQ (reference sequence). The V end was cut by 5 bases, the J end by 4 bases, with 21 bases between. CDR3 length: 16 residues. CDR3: CASSPRADGTTYEQYF. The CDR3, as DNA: TGTGCCAGCAGCCCCCGTGCTGACGGGACAACGTACGAGCAGTACTTC. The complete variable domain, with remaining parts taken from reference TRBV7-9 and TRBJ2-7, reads DTGVSQNPRHKITKRGQNVTFRCDPISEHNRLYWYRQTLGQGPEFLTYFQNEAQLEKSRLLSDRFSAERPKGSFSTLEIQRTEQGDSAMYLCASSPRADGTTYEQYFGPGTRLTVT.